This T cell receptor beta chain was obtained from a study of blood T cell repertoires in COVID-19. TCRdb's table, derived via immunoSEQ multiplex PCR, lists solely in-frame clones and lacks some. Seen here are over 200,000 clones, roughly 90% observed once, and the top ten hold approximately 10%. Germline-derived CDR1 and CDR2 are MNHEY and SMNVEV (reference sequence). V lost 6 bases to trimming and J lost 3 bases, with 15 bases between them. The CDR3 is made up of 15 amino acids. Sequences were obtained from PBMCs or T cells enriched from blood (not recorded which). The chain is built from TRBV27 and TRBJ1-3; D may be TRBD1 (5 bases). This TCR was sampled from a man younger than 35 with acute COVID-19. The CDR3 spells CASRIRDWDGNTIYF. As DNA, the CDR3 is TGTGCCAGCAGAATCCGGGACTGGGATGGAAACACCATATATTTT.